The source of this T cell receptor (beta chain) is a study of tumor-infiltrating lymphocytes in primary liver carcinoma. Study in general: Among the tumors, stages were T1-T3 N0M0 and sizes roughly 4.2 to 11 cm. Productive TCRbeta read yields ran from roughly 3.6 to 7.1 million per sample and were similar between tissues.

A note on this clonotype: Compared with germline, one end of the junction differs, possibly owing to a read error.

This CDR3 region has 18 residues. Germline CDR1 and CDR2: SGHTA and FQGTGA. Bulk tissue was left unsorted, and RNA and DNA were co-extracted from about 20-30 mg of it. Researchers generated TCR beta cDNA from roughly 520 ng of total RNA, relying on a constant-region primer. Modified slightly, ARM-PCR produced TCR beta libraries over three nested multiplex PCR rounds. It was with TRBV1-TRBV30 forward primers and a C-beta reverse primer that the first two PCR rounds were run, at around 9 cycles each. Each CDR3 protein is one row after TCRdb ran MiXCR on the multiplex PCR reads. The data show tens of thousands of distinct CDR3 sequences, with roughly two thirds seen just once and roughly 28% held by the top ten.

The chain has TRBV7-3 and TRBJ2-6; 8 bases are a match to TRBD2. This receptor was identified in a man aged 35 to 55 with primary liver carcinoma and hepatitis B virus infection. Specimen: tumor-adjacent normal liver tissue. The CDR3 bases are TGTGCCAGCAGCCCGTCAGCGGGAGTGTTCTCTGGGACCAACGTCCTGACTTTC. It codes for CASSPSAGVFSGTNVLTF.